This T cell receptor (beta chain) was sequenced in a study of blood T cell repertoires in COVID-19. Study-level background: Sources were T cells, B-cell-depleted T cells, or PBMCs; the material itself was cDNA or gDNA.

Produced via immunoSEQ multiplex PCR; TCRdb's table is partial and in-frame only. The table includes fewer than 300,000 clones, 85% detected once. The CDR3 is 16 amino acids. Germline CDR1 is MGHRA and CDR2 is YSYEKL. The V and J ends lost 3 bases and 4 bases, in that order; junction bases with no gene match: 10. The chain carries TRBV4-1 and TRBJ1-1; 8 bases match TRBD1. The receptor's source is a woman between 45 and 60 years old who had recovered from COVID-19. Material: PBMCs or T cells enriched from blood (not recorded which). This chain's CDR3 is CASSQGMQGAFTEAFF. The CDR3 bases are TGCGCCAGCAGCCAGGGGATGCAGGGGGCTTTCACTGAAGCTTTCTTT.